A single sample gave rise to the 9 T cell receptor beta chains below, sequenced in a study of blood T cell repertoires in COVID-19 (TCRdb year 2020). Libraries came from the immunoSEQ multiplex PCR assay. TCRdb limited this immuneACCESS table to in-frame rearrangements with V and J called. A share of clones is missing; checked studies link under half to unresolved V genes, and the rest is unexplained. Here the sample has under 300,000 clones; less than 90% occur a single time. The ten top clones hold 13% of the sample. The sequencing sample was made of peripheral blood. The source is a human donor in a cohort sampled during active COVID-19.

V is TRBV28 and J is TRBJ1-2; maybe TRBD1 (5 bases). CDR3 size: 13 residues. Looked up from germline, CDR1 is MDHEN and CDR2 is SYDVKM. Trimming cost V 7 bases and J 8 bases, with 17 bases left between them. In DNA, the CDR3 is TGTGCCAGCACCGAAAGGCAGGGTCAGGGCTACACCTTC. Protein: CASTERQGQGYTF.

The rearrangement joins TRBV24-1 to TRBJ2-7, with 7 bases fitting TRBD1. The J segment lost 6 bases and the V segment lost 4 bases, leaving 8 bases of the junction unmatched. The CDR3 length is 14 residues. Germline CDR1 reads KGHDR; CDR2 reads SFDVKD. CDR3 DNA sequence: TGTGCCACCAGTGAGAATAGACAGGGCGGCGAGCAGTACTTC. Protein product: CATSENRQGGEQYF.

The CDR3 bases are TGTGCCAGCAGCCAAGCGGGACTTTTACAAGAGACCCAGTACTTC. Translating it yields CASSQAGLLQETQYF. The chain links TRBV14 to TRBJ2-5; D may be TRBD2 (6 bases). CDR1 is SGHDN and CDR2 is FVKESK in the germline V gene. The CDR3 covers 15 residues. The V end was cut by 1 base, the J end by 2 bases, with 11 bases between.

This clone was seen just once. CDR3 nucleotide sequence: TGTGCCAGCAGCTTGGGCGGGAGGTCCCTAAGTGAGCAGTACTTC. Its translation: CASSLGGRSLSEQYF. This chain uses TRBV13 with TRBJ2-7; 8 bases match TRBD2. This CDR3 is 15 amino acids long. Germline values: CDR1 PRHDT, CDR2 FYEKMQ (reference sequence). Trimming took 3 bases from V and 7 from J; bases not matched to a gene: 11.

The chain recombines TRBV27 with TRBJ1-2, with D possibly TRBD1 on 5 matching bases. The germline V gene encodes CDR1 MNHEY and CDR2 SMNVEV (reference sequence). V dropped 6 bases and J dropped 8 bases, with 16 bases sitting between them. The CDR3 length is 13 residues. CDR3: CASRAGGLGGYTF. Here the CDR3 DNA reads TGTGCCAGCAGGGCTGGGGGACTTGGCGGCTACACCTTC.

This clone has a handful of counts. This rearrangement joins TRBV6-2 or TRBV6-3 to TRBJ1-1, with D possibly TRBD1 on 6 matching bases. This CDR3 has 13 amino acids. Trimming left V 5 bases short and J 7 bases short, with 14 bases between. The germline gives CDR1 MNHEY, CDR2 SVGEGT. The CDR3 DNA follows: TGTGCCAGCAGTGGGGGACAATGGAGTGAAGCTTTCTTT. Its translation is CASSGGQWSEAFF.

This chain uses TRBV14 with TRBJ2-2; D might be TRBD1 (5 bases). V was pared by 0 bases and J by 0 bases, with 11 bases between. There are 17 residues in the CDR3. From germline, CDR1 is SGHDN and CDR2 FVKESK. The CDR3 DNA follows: TGTGCCAGCAGCCAAGATTCCCTCAGGGCGAACACCGGGGAGCTGTTTTTT. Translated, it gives CASSQDSLRANTGELFF. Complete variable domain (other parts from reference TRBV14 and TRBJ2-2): EAGVTQFPSHSVIEKGQTVTLRCDPISGHDNLYWYRRVMGKEIKFLLHFVKESKQDESGMPNNRFLAERTGGTYSTLKVQPAELEDSGVYFCASSQDSLRANTGELFFGEGSRLTVL.

The CDR3 is CASSVSINQPQHF. For the CDR3, the DNA is TGTGCCAGCAGCGTAAGCATCAATCAGCCCCAGCATTTT. The chain carries TRBV9 and TRBJ1-5; no clear D gene. V was shortened by 1 base and J by 3 bases, with 5 bases between the two germline ends. This CDR3 is built from 13 residues. Germline CDR1 SGDLS, CDR2 YYNGEE.

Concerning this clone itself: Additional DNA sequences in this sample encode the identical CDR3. The DNA of the CDR3 is TGTGCCAGCAGCTTACAGGGACAAGAGACCCAGTACTTC. This translates into CASSLQGQETQYF. The chain links TRBV5-4 to TRBJ2-5, with a tentative D call TRBD1 (6 bases). V lost 2 bases to trimming and J lost 2 bases, with 7 bases between them. The CDR3 is made up of 13 amino acids. Germline CDR1 is SGHNT and CDR2 is YYREEE (reference sequence). Variable domain in full (rest from reference TRBV5-4 and TRBJ2-5): ETGVTQSPTHLIKTRGQQVTLRCSSQSGHNTVSWYQQALGQGPQFIFQYYREEENGRGNFPPRFSGLQFPNYSSELNVNALELDDSALYLCASSLQGQETQYFGPGTRLLVL.